The 25 T cell receptor beta chains below were found in one sample sequenced in a study of technical replicates of blood from a handful of donors. Here immunoSEQ multiplex PCR was the method, and the copy in TCRdb shows in-frame clones only, minus some. Of approximately 58,000 clones listed, 65% to 90% are singletons. Input material: PBMCs. The receptors derive from a human donor in good health. Some clones in this sample may be carry-over from other donors' samples.

This rearrangement joins TRBV19 to TRBJ2-1, with 10 bases fitting TRBD2. Germline V gene data show CDR1 as LNHDA and CDR2 as SQIVND (reference sequence). The ends lost 6 bases at V and 10 bases at J; junction bases unmatched: 6. This CDR3 is built from 13 residues. The CDR3 DNA is TGTGCCAGTAGGGGACTAGCGACGGGCGAGCAGTTCTTC. Residues: CASRGLATGEQFF.

This clone came up once. The J gene is TRBJ2-7, the V gene TRBV18; a weak D match, TRBD2 (6 bases). Germline V gene sequence: CDR1 KGHSH, CDR2 LQKENI. Trimming shortened V by 6 bases and J by 3 bases, and 15 bases separated the two germline ends. The CDR3 has 14 residues. Written as DNA, the CDR3 is TGTGCCAGCTCCCCCGCTCTTAGCGGCTACGAGCAGTACTTC. This encodes CASSPALSGYEQYF.

This CDR3 is CASSWRDRNIYEQYF. Here the CDR3 DNA reads TGTGCCAGCAGTTGGAGGGACCGCAATATCTACGAGCAGTACTTC. V and J are TRBV5-6 and TRBJ2-7; D possibly corresponds to TRBD2 (6 bases). The V gene lost 5 bases and the J gene lost 3 bases, with 18 bases spanning the gap. Per germline, CDR1 SGHDT and CDR2 YYEEEE. This CDR3 contains 15 residues.

This chain uses TRBV6-1 with TRBJ2-3; 9 bases are a match to TRBD2. The CDR3 runs 15 residues. Losses at the gene ends were 6 bases for V and 2 bases for J; bases not matched to a gene: 6. Germline-derived CDR1 and CDR2 are MNHNS and SASEGT. This CDR3 reads CASRLLAGTTDTQYF. CDR3 bases: TGTGCCAGCAGGCTCCTAGCGGGGACCACAGATACGCAGTATTTT.

This chain uses TRBV9 with TRBJ2-5, with a weak D call TRBD2 (7 bases). This CDR3 region has 15 residues. CDR1 and CDR2 from the germline V gene are SGDLS and YYNGEE. V was cut by 0 bases and J by 5 bases, with 14 bases left in between. In nucleotides, the CDR3 is TGTGCCAGCAGCGTAGTCTCGGGGGGCCGGGAGACCCAGTACTTC. Residues: CASSVVSGGRETQYF.

The chain couples TRBV19 to TRBJ1-1; the D is unclear. Germline V lookup: CDR1 LNHDA, CDR2 SQIVND (reference sequence). Trimming cost V 8 bases and J 0 bases, with 10 bases left between them. The CDR3 loop spans 13 amino acids. In DNA, the CDR3 is TGTGCCAGTTCCTCGAGGATGAACACTGAAGCTTTCTTT. Encoded protein: CASSSRMNTEAFF.

This clone was counted only a few times. This chain links TRBV5-1 with TRBJ2-1, with TRBD2 matching 11 bases. V lost 6 bases to trimming and J lost 3 bases; unmatched junction nucleotides: 2. Germline-derived CDR1 and CDR2 are SGHRS and YFSETQ. This CDR3 is 14 amino acids long. The CDR3 DNA follows: TGCGCCAGCACTACTAGCGGGGGCTACAATGAGCAGTTCTTC. Amino acid sequence: CASTTSGGYNEQFF.

This sequence joins TRBV4-1 and TRBJ2-5, with 13 bases matching TRBD2. Germline values: CDR1 MGHRA, CDR2 YSYEKL. The CDR3 contains 16 residues. J was trimmed by 5 bases and V by 0 bases; bases with no gene match: 3. The CDR3 loop reads CASSQEGLAGRETQYF. Here the CDR3 DNA reads TGCGCCAGCAGCCAAGAGGGACTAGCGGGACGGGAGACCCAGTACTTC.

This clone came up a few times. The rearrangement uses TRBV19 and TRBJ1-1; the match to TRBD1 covers 7 bases. Looked up from germline, CDR1 is LNHDA and CDR2 is SQIVND (reference sequence). The ends lost 4 bases at V and 4 bases at J; junction bases unmatched: 3. The CDR3 length is 13 residues. The CDR3 nucleotides are TGTGCCAGTAGTAACCAGGGGGTCACTGAAGCTTTCTTT. Its protein is CASSNQGVTEAFF.

This clone occurred once. The gene calls are TRBV4-2 and TRBJ1-3; D remains ambiguous. This CDR3 is 16 amino acids long. The V gene lost 4 bases and the J gene lost 0 bases, with 13 bases spanning the gap. Germline lookup yields CDR1 LGHNA and CDR2 YNFKEQ. The CDR3: CASSPGVGRSGNTIYF. The CDR3 DNA is TGTGCCAGCAGCCCCGGGGTCGGTCGCTCTGGAAACACCATATATTTT.

The chain carries TRBV4-3 and TRBJ2-3; D ambiguous. Germline V CDR1 and CDR2: LGHNA, YSLEER. V lost 0 bases and J 2 bases, leaving 6 bases between the germline ends. This CDR3 spans 14 amino acids. The CDR3 coding sequence is TGCGCCAGCAGCCAAGACGAACACACAGATACGCAGTATTTT. Translation gives CASSQDEHTDTQYF.

This clone appeared a single time. The chain has TRBV5-1 and TRBJ2-3; maybe TRBD2 (7 bases). The CDR3 loop spans 14 amino acids. V lost 7 bases to trimming and J lost 0 bases, with 12 bases between them. The germline CDR1 and CDR2 sequences are SGHRS and YFSETQ. The CDR3 DNA sequence: TGCGCCAGCCTCCGGGGGGCTAGCACAGATACGCAGTATTTT. It specifies CASLRGASTDTQYF.

This chain connects TRBV7-2 to TRBJ2-1, with 10 bases aligning to TRBD2. V lost 2 bases to trimming and J lost 5 bases; unmatched junction nucleotides: 6. This CDR3 comprises 16 residues. CDR1 is SGHTA and CDR2 is FQGNSA in the germline V gene. CDR3 region: CASSLLAGDPNNEQFF. DNA of the CDR3: TGTGCCAGCAGCTTACTAGCGGGGGACCCAAACAATGAGCAGTTCTTC. The entire variable domain, with the rest obtained from reference TRBV7-2 and TRBJ2-1, is as follows: GAGVSQSPSNKVTEKGKDVELRCDPISGHTALYWYRQSLGQGLEFLIYFQGNSAPDKSGLPSDRFSAERTGGSVSTLTIQRTQQEDSAVYLCASSLLAGDPNNEQFFGPGTRLTVL.

This rearrangement joins TRBV5-5 to TRBJ2-2, with TRBD1 matching over 8 bases. Germline lookup yields CDR1 SGHKS and CDR2 YYEKEE (reference sequence). V trimming: 1 base; J trimming: 1 base; junction bases outside the gene matches: 6. CDR3 length equals 17 residues. CDR3 sequence reads: CASSLRVGQGNTGELFF. The CDR3 bases are TGTGCCAGCAGCTTGAGGGTCGGACAGGGGAACACCGGGGAGCTGTTTTTT. Filled out from reference TRBV5-5 and TRBJ2-2, the complete variable domain reads DAGVTQSPTHLIKTRGQQVTLRCSPISGHKSVSWYQQVLGQGPQFIFQYYEKEERGRGNFPDRFSARQFPNYSSELNVNALLLGDSALYLCASSLRVGQGNTGELFFGEGSRLTVL.

The V and J genes are TRBV5-1 and TRBJ1-1; D gene uncertain. Germline V lookup: CDR1 SGHRS, CDR2 YFSETQ. Trimming removed 3 bases from V and 3 bases from J, with 15 bases in between. This CDR3 has 15 residues. The CDR3 spells CASSSANLRDTEAFF. CDR3 nucleotides: TGCGCCAGCAGCTCTGCAAATTTGAGAGACACTGAAGCTTTCTTT.

The chain's CDR3 is CASSQDRHLPSGANVLTF. DNA of the CDR3: TGCGCCAGCAGCCAAGATCGACACCTCCCCTCTGGGGCCAACGTCCTGACTTTC. The V call is TRBV4-3, the J call TRBJ2-6; no clear D. This CDR3 comprises 18 residues. Germline-derived CDR1 and CDR2 are LGHNA and YSLEER. Deletions cut 0 bases from V and 0 bases from J, with 12 bases between.

The chain combines TRBV7-9 with TRBJ2-5, with D unclear. The germline V and J ends were trimmed by 5 bases and 2 bases, with 6 bases remaining between them. The CDR3 runs to 12 residues. Germline V gene data show CDR1 as SEHNR and CDR2 as FQNEAQ (reference sequence). The DNA for the CDR3 is TGTGCCAGCAGCACCACTCAAGAGACCCAGTACTTC. Translating gives CASSTTQETQYF.

The chain uses TRBV7-2 and TRBJ1-2; TRBD1 might be the D (5 bases). Deletions cut 1 base from V and 0 bases from J, with 12 bases between. CDR1 is SGHTA, CDR2 FQGNSA, per germline. This CDR3 spans 16 amino acids. The CDR3 loop is CASSLVGQGANYGYTF. The CDR3 DNA is TGTGCCAGCAGCTTAGTGGGCCAGGGCGCTAACTATGGCTACACCTTC.

This chain uses TRBV19 with TRBJ2-7; maybe TRBD1 (6 bases). The CDR3 runs to 14 residues. CDR1 is LNHDA and CDR2 is SQIVND in the germline V gene (reference sequence). V was shortened by 5 bases and J by 6 bases, with 17 bases between the two germline ends. The CDR3 here is CASSAQGTGVEQYF. As DNA, the CDR3 is TGTGCCAGTAGTGCACAGGGAACCGGGGTCGAGCAGTACTTC.

This clone was seen a few times. J is TRBJ2-4 and V is TRBV7-9; possibly TRBD1 for D (7 bases). The germline V gene has CDR1 SEHNR and CDR2 FQNEAQ (reference sequence). V lost 5 bases and J 0 bases, leaving 11 bases between the germline ends. The CDR3 contains 15 residues. The CDR3: CASSRGTEAKNIQYF. CDR3 DNA sequence: TGTGCCAGCAGCCGCGGGACAGAAGCCAAAAACATTCAGTACTTC. The full variable domain, in which reference TRBV7-9 and TRBJ2-4 provide the parts outside the CDR3, is DTGVSQNPRHKITKRGQNVTFRCDPISEHNRLYWYRQTLGQGPEFLTYFQNEAQLEKSRLLSDRFSAERPKGSFSTLEIQRTEQGDSAMYLCASSRGTEAKNIQYFGAGTRLSVL.

This clone was seen just once. This chain links TRBV2 with TRBJ1-5; D unclear. Trimming shortened V by 6 bases and J by 8 bases, and 8 bases separated the two germline ends. The CDR3 contains 11 residues. The germline gives CDR1 SNHLY, CDR2 FYNNEI. This chain's CDR3 is CASSREEPQHF. CDR3 in DNA: TGTGCCAGCAGCAGAGAGGAGCCCCAGCATTTT. The variable domain in full, completed from reference TRBV2 and TRBJ1-5, reads EPEVTQTPSHQVTQMGQEVILRCVPISNHLYFYWYRQILGQKVEFLVSFYNNEISEKSEIFDDQFSVERPDGSNFTLKIRSTKLEDSAMYFCASSREEPQHFGDGTRLSIL.

Here the CDR3 DNA reads TGCAGCGTTAATGGGGCGGGAGGGTTCCAAGAGACCCAGTACTTC. Residues: CSVNGAGGFQETQYF. The J gene is TRBJ2-5, the V gene TRBV29-1; 9 bases are a match to TRBD2. Germline V gene data show CDR1 as SQVTM and CDR2 as ANQGSEA. The CDR3 is 15 residues long. Germline trimming cut 5 bases from V and 1 base from J; bases unmatched to any gene: 8.

This clone was counted only a few times. This chain connects TRBV25-1 to TRBJ2-1; TRBD1 agrees at 9 bases. Unmatched junction bases numbered 9, after V lost 3 bases and J lost 9 bases. The germline V gene encodes CDR1 MGHDK and CDR2 SYGVNS. This CDR3 is built from 15 residues. The CDR3 DNA sequence: TGTGCCAGCAGTGACCCGGGACAGGGTTTCGGTGAGCAGTTCTTC. Translation gives CASSDPGQGFGEQFF.

The chain joins TRBV10-3 to TRBJ2-5; TRBD2 might be the D (6 bases). Trimming shortened V by 3 bases and J by 4 bases, and 6 bases separated the two germline ends. Germline loops: CDR1 ENHRY, CDR2 SYGVKD. CDR3 length equals 12 residues. CDR3 sequence reads: CAISDGGETQYF. CDR3 DNA: TGTGCCATCAGTGACGGGGGAGAGACCCAGTACTTC.

The chain links TRBV10-3 to TRBJ2-5; 7 nucleotides agree with TRBD1. Trimming removed 4 bases from V and 5 bases from J; junction bases left unmatched: 10. The CDR3 length is 15 residues. Germline V lookup: CDR1 ENHRY, CDR2 SYGVKD. The CDR3 bases are TGTGCCATCAGTGGTCGGACAGGAAAAGTGGAGACCCAGTACTTC. This translates into CAISGRTGKVETQYF.